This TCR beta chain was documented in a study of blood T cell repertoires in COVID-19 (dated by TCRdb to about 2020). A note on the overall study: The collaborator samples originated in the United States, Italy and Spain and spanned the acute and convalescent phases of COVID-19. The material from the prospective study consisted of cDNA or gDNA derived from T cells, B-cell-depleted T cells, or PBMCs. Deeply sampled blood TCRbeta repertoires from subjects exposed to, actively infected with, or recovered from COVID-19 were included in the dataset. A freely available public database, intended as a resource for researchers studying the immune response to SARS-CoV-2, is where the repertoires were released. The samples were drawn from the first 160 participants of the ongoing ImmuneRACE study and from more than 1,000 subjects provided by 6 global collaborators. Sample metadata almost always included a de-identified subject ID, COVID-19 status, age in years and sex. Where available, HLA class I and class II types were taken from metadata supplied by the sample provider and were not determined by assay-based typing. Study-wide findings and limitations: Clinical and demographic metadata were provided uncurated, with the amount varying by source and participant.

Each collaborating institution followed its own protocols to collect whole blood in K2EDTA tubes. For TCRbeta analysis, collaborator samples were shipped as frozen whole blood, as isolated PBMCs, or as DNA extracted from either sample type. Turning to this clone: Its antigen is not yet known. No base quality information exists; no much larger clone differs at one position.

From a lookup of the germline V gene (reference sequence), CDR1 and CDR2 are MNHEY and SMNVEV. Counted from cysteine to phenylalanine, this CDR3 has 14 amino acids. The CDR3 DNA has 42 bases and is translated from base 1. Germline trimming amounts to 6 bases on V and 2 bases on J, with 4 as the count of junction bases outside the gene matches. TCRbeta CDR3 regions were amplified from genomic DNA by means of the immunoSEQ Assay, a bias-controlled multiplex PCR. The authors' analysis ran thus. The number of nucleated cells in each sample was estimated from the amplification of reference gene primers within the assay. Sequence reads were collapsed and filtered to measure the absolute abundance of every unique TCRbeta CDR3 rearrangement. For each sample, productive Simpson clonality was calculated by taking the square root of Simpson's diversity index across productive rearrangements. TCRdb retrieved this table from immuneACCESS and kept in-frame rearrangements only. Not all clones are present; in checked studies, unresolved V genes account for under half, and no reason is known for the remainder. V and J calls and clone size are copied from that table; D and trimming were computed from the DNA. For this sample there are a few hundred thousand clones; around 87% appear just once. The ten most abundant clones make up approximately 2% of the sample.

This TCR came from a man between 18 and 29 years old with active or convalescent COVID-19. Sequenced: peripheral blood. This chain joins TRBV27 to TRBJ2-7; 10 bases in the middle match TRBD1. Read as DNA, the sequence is TGTGCCAGCAGACCCGGGACAGGGGCCTACGAGCAGTACTTC. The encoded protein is CASRPGTGAYEQYF.